This T cell receptor beta chain was captured by sequencing in a study of cytomegalovirus exposure and HLA in healthy donors. Study observations and caveats: There were 160 or so TCR beta chains listed as cytomegalovirus-associated. In vitro experiments confirmed that a few CMV-associated chains were specific for CMV antigens.

The germline CDR1 and CDR2 sequences are MNHEY and SMNVEV (reference sequence). CDR3 length: 14 amino acids. The ends were cut back, 2 bases at V and 1 base at J, with 9 bases in the middle. TCRdb's table, derived via immunoSEQ multiplex PCR, lists solely in-frame clones and lacks some. The sample includes approximately 150,000 clones, 80% to 90% of them seen just once. As to this clone: Its antigen is undetermined.

The TCR originated in a woman aged 25 to 39 in good health and CMV-seronegative. This chain links TRBV27 with TRBJ2-7; the D gene is possibly TRBD1 (6 bases). The sample consisted of PBMCs. CDR3 sequence: CASSLERGSYEQYF. The CDR3 DNA reads as TGTGCCAGCAGTTTAGAGAGGGGGTCCTACGAGCAGTACTTC.